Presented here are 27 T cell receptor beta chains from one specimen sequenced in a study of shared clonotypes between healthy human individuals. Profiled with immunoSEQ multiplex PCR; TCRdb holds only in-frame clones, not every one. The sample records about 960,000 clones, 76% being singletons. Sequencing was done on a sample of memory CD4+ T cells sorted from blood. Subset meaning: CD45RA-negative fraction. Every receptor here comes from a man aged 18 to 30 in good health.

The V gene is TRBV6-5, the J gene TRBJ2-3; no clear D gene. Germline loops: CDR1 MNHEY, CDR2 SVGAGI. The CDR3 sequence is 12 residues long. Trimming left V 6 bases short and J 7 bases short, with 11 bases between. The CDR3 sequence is CASSPDSNTQYF. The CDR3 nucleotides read TGTGCCAGCAGCCCCGATTCGAATACGCAGTATTTT.

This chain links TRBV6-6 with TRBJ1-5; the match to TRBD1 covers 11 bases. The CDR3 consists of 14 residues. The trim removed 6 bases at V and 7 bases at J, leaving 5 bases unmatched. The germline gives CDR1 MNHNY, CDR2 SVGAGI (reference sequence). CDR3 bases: TGTGCCAGCAGAGAGGGACAGGGGGGACAGCCCCAGCATTTT. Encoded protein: CASREGQGGQPQHF.

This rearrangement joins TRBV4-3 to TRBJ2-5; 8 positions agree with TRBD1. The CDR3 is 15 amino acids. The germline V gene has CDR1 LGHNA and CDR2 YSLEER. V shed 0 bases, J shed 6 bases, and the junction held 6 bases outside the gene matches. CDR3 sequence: CASSQEAGGTQTQYF. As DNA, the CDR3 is TGCGCCAGCAGCCAAGAGGCAGGGGGCACACAGACCCAGTACTTC.

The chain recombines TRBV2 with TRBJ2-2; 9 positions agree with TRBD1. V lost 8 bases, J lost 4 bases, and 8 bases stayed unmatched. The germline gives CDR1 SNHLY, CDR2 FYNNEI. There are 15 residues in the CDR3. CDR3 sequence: CASQGQGGATGELFF. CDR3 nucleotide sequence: TGTGCCAGCCAGGGACAGGGTGGTGCCACCGGGGAGCTGTTTTTT.

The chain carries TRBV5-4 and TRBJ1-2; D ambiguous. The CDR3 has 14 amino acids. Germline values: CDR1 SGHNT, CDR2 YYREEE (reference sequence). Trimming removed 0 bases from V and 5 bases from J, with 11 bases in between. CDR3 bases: TGTGCCAGCAGCTTGGTCCCGGAAAATTATGGCTACACCTTC. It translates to CASSLVPENYGYTF.

DNA for the CDR3: TGTGCCAGCAGCGTAATTTTGTCGGATCAGCCCCAGCATTTT. Translating gives CASSVILSDQPQHF. The chain employs TRBV9 and TRBJ1-5; no firm D call. Germline V gives CDR1 SGDLS, CDR2 YYNGEE. The CDR3 sequence is 14 residues long. V shed 1 base and J shed 5 bases, with 10 bases lying between them. The complete variable domain, with remaining parts taken from reference TRBV9 and TRBJ1-5, reads DSGVTQTPKHLITATGQRVTLRCSPRSGDLSVYWYQQSLDQGLQFLIQYYNGEERAKGNILERFSAQQFPDLHSELNLSSLELGDSALYFCASSVILSDQPQHFGDGTRLSIL.

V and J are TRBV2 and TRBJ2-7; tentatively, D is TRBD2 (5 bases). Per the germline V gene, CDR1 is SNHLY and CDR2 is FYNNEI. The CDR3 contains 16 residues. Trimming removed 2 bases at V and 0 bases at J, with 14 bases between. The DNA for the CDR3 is TGTGCCAGCAGTGAATTGAGAAGCGGAAGCTCCTACGAGCAGTACTTC. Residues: CASSELRSGSSYEQYF.

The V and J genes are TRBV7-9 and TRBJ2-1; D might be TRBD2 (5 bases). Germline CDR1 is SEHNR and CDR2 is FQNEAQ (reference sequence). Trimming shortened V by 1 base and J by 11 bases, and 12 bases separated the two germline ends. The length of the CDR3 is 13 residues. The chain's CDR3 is CASSLGSSPKQFF. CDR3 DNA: TGTGCCAGCAGCTTAGGATCTAGCCCAAAGCAGTTCTTC. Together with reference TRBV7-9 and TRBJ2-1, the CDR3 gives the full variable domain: DTGVSQNPRHKITKRGQNVTFRCDPISEHNRLYWYRQTLGQGPEFLTYFQNEAQLEKSRLLSDRFSAERPKGSFSTLEIQRTEQGDSAMYLCASSLGSSPKQFFGPGTRLTVL.

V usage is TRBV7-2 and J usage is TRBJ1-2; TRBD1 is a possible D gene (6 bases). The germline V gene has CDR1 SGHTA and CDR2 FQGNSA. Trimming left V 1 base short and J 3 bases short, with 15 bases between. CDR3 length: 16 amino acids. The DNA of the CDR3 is TGTGCCAGCAGCTTAGTTTACGGAGGGGGACACTATGGCTACACCTTC. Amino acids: CASSLVYGGGHYGYTF.

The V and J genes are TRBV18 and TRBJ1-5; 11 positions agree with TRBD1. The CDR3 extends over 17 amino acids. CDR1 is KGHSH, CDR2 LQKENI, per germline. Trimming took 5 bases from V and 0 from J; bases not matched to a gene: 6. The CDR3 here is CASSGTGGTYSNQPQHF. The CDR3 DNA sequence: TGTGCCAGCTCAGGGACAGGGGGAACATATAGCAATCAGCCCCAGCATTTT.

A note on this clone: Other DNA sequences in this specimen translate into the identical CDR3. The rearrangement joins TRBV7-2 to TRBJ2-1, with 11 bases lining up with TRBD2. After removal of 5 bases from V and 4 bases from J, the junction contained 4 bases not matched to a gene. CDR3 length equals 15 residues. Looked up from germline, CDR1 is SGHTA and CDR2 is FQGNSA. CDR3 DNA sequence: TGTGCCAGCAGCACCGGGACTAGCGGATACAATGAGCAGTTCTTC. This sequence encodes CASSTGTSGYNEQFF.

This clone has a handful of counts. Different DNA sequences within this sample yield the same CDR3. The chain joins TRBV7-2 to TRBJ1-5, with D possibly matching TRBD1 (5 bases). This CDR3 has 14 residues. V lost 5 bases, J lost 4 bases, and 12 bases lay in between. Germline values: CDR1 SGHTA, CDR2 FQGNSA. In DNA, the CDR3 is TGTGCCAGCAGCCCCGACTCAGGGAATCAGCCCCAGCATTTT. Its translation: CASSPDSGNQPQHF.

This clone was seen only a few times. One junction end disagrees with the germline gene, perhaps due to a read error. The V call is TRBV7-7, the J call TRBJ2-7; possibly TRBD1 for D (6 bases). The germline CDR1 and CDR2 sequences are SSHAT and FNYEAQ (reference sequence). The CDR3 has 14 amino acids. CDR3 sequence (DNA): TGTGCTAGCAGCGAGGACAGAAGCTCCTACGAGCAGTACTTC. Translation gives CASSEDRSSYEQYF.

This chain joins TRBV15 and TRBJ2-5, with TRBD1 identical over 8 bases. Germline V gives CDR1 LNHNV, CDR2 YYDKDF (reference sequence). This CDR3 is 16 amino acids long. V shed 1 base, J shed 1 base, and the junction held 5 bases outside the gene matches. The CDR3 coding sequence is TGTGCCACCAGCAGAGCCGGGACAGGCGTCCAAGAGACCCAGTACTTC. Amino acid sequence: CATSRAGTGVQETQYF.

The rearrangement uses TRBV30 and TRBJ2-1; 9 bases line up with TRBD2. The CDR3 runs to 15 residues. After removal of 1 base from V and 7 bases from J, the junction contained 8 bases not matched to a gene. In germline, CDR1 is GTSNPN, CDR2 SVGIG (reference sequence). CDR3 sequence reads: CAWSGSGRSKNEQFF. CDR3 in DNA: TGTGCCTGGAGTGGCAGCGGGAGGAGTAAAAATGAGCAGTTCTTC.

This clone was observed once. CDR3 bases: TGTGCCAGCAGCCGGGACACTCTCGGCTACACCTTC. Protein: CASSRDTLGYTF. V gene TRBV6-6 combines with J gene TRBJ1-2; tentative D call: TRBD1 (6 bases). Between the trimmed V and J ends, which lost 6 bases and 8 bases, there was a span of 13 bases. The CDR3 spans 12 residues. The germline V gene has CDR1 MNHNY and CDR2 SVGAGI (reference sequence).

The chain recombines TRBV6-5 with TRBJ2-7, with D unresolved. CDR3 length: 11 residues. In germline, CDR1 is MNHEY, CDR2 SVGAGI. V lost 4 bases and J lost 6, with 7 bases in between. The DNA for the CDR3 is TGTGCCAGCAGTTTTTCCGGCGAGCAGTACTTC. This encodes CASSFSGEQYF.

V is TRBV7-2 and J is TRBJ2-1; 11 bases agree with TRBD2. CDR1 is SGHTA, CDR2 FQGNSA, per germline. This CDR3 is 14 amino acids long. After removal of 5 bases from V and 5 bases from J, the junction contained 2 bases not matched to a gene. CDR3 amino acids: CASSKLAGDNEQFF. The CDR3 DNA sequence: TGTGCCAGCAGCAAACTAGCGGGAGACAATGAGCAGTTCTTC.

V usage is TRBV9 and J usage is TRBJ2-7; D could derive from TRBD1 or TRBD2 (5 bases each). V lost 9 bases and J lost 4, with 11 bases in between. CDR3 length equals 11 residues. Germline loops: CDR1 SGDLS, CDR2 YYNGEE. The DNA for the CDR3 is TGTGCCACGGGGACGTCATACGAGCAGTACTTC. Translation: CATGTSYEQYF.

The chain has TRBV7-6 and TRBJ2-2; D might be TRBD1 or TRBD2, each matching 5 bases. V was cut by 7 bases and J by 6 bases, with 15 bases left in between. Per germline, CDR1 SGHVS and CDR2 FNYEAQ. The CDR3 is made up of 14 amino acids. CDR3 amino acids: CASTNGTHAGELFF. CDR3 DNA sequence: TGTGCCAGCACCAACGGGACCCACGCCGGGGAGCTGTTTTTT. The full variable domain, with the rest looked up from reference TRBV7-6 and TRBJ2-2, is GAGVSQSPRYKVTKRGQDVALRCDPISGHVSLYWYRQALGQGPEFLTYFNYEAQQDKSGLPNDRFSAERPEGSISTLTIQRTEQRDSAMYRCASTNGTHAGELFFGEGSRLTVL.

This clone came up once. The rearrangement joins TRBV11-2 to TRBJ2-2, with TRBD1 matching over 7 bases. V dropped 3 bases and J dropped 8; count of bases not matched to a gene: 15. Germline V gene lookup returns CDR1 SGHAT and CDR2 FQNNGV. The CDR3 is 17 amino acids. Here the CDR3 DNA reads TGTGCCAGCAGCTTGGCTTATCCAACCACAGGGGCGGGGGAGCTGTTTTTT. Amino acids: CASSLAYPTTGAGELFF.

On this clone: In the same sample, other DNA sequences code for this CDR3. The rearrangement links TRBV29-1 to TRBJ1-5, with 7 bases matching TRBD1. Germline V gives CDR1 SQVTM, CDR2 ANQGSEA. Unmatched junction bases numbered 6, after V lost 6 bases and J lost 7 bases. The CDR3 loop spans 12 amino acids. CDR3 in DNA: TGCAGCGTCCGACAGGGTGGACAGCCCCAGCATTTT. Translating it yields CSVRQGGQPQHF.

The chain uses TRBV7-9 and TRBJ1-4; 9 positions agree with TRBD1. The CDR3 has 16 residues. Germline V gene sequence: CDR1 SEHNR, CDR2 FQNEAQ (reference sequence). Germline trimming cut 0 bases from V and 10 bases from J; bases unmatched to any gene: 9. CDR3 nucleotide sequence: TGTGCCAGCAGCTTAGCCCTCGGGACAGGGCGAGGAAAACTGTTTTTT. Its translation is CASSLALGTGRGKLFF.

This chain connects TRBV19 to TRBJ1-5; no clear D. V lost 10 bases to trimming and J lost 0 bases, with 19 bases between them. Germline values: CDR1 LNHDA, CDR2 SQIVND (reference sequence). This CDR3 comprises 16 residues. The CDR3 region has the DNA TGTGCCACCTCAATCATAATGGGCCTTAGCAATCAGCCCCAGCATTTT. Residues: CATSIIMGLSNQPQHF.

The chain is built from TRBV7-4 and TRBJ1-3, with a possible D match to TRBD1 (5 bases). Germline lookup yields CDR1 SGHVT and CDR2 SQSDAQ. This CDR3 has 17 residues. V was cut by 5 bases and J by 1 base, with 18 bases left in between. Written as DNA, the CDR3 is TGTGCCAGCAGCCTATTGCCGGGGCAGGGTTCTGGAAACACCATATATTTT. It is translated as CASSLLPGQGSGNTIYF. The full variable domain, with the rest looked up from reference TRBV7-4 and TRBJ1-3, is GAGVSQSPRYKVAKRGRDVALRCDSISGHVTLYWYRQTLGQGSEVLTYSQSDAQRDKSGRPSGRFSAERPERSVSTLKIQRTEQGDSAVYLCASSLLPGQGSGNTIYFGEGSWLTVV.

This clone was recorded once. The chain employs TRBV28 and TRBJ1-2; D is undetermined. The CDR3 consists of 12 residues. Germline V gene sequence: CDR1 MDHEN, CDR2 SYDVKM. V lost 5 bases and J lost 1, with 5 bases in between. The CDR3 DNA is TGTGCCAGCAGTGACCTTAACTATGGCTACACCTTC. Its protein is CASSDLNYGYTF.

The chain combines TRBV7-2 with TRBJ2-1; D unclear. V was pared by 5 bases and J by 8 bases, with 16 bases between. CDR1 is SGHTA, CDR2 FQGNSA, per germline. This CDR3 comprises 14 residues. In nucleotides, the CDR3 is TGTGCCAGCAGCCTAGAGGATGCGGCCTATGAGCAGTTCTTC. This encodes CASSLEDAAYEQFF.